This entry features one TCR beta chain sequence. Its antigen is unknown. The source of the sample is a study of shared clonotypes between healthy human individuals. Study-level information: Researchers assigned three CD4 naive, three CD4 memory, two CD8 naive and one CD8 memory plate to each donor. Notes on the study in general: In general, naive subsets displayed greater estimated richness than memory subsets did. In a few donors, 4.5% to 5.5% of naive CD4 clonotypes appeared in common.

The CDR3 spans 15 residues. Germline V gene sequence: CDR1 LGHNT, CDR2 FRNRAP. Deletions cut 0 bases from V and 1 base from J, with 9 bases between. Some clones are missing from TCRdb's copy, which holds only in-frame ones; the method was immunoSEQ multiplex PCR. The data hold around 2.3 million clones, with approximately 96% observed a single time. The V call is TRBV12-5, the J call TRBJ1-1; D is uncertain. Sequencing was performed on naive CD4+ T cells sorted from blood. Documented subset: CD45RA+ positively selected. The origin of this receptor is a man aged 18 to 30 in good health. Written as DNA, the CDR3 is TGTGCTAGTGGTTTGGTACACATCCCGAACACTGAAGCTTTCTTT. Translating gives CASGLVHIPNTEAFF.